These 10 T cell receptor beta chains were sequenced from one sample in a study of CD8 T cells in ankylosing spondylitis. These receptors' targets are unknown. Study-wide findings and caveats: Ankylosing spondylitis blood seemed to carry a telltale TCR beta motif made of fewer than ten highly homologous variants.

TCRdb redid the calling of the 5' RACE reads with MiXCR, one entry per CDR3 protein. There are 750,000 to 850,000 distinct CDR3 sequences in the sample; around 11% occur only once, and just over 0.5% lies in the top ten. Input material: blood, either unsorted or a sorted T cell fraction (not recorded which). These receptors were obtained from a male donor with ankylosing spondylitis.

The sample holds many counts of this clonotype. The V and J genes are TRBV24-1 and TRBJ1-2, with D perhaps TRBD1 (6 bases). The CDR3 contains 14 residues. Trimming left V 4 bases short and J 4 bases short, with 12 bases between. Germline loops: CDR1 KGHDR, CDR2 SFDVKD. The CDR3 region is CATSDPGQSYGYTF. The DNA for the CDR3 is TGTGCCACCAGTGACCCTGGACAGTCCTATGGCTACACCTTC.

The table lists this clonotype with many counts. The genes are TRBV2 and TRBJ1-5; 8 nucleotides agree with TRBD1. The germline CDR1 and CDR2 sequences are SNHLY and FYNNEI. This CDR3 region has 14 residues. V was clipped by 8 bases and J by 6 bases; unmatched bases: 9. The CDR3 bases are TGTGCCAGCTCTCTCAGGGGGCGAAGTCAGCCCCAGCATTTT. It is translated as CASSLRGRSQPQHF.

CDR3 residues: CSVDTSGANVLTF. CDR3 in DNA: TGCAGCGTCGACACCTCTGGGGCCAACGTCCTGACTTTC. The V and J genes are TRBV29-1 and TRBJ2-6; D unresolved. Germline V gene lookup returns CDR1 SQVTM and CDR2 ANQGSEA. V was trimmed by 6 bases and J by 0 bases, leaving 6 bases between them. The CDR3 loop spans 13 amino acids.

This clonotype occurred a few times. V usage is TRBV15 and J usage is TRBJ1-1, with D possibly matching TRBD1 (6 bases). V lost 3 bases and J lost 5, with 16 bases in between. The CDR3 sequence is 15 residues long. Germline CDR1 is LNHNV and CDR2 is YYDKDF (reference sequence). CDR3 region: CATSRVLSGVTEAFF. In DNA form, the CDR3 reads TGTGCCACCAGCAGGGTTTTGTCAGGGGTAACTGAAGCTTTCTTT.

There are a few counts of this clonotype. V is TRBV7-2 and J is TRBJ2-7; D tentatively reads TRBD1 or TRBD2 (6 bases each). V was cut by 8 bases and J by 0 bases, with 17 bases left in between. This CDR3 comprises 15 residues. Germline values: CDR1 SGHTA, CDR2 FQGNSA. The CDR3 bases are TGTGCCAGCCGTATCGGCGGGACATCCTCCTACGAGCAGTACTTC. Its translation is CASRIGGTSSYEQYF. The whole variable domain, remainder taken from reference TRBV7-2 and TRBJ2-7, is GAGVSQSPSNKVTEKGKDVELRCDPISGHTALYWYRQSLGQGLEFLIYFQGNSAPDKSGLPSDRFSAERTGGSVSTLTIQRTQQEDSAVYLCASRIGGTSSYEQYFGPGTRLTVT.

This clonotype was seen more than once but under ten times. V gene TRBV11-2 combines with J gene TRBJ2-1, with D unclear. Trimming took off 4 bases at V and 0 bases at J, with 10 bases between the two ends. The CDR3 runs to 15 residues. CDR1 and CDR2 from the germline V gene are SGHAT and FQNNGV. As DNA, the CDR3 is TGTGCCAGCAGCTCACCTTGGCCCTCCTACAATGAGCAGTTCTTC. Protein product: CASSSPWPSYNEQFF.

This clonotype has only a few counts. The rearrangement links TRBV5-1 to TRBJ1-2, with a weak D call TRBD1 (5 bases). Germline assignment: CDR1 SGHRS and CDR2 YFSETQ. There are 13 residues in the CDR3. The V end lost 7 bases, the J end lost 8 bases, and 18 bases lay between the germline ends. The CDR3 bases are TGCGCCAGCCGGTCTACAGGAATAGAGGGCTACACCTTC. This gives the protein CASRSTGIEGYTF.

This clonotype was seen at least ten times. This CDR3 reads CAISEARIEAFF. CDR3 nucleotides: TGTGCCATCAGTGAGGCCAGGATTGAAGCTTTCTTT. This rearrangement joins TRBV10-3 to TRBJ1-1; no definite D call. CDR3 length equals 12 residues. Deletions cut 2 bases from V and 7 bases from J, with 8 bases between. Germline lookup yields CDR1 ENHRY and CDR2 SYGVKD.

This clonotype was observed a handful of times. The chain combines TRBV7-2 with TRBJ1-3; 7 positions agree with TRBD1. V trimming: 0 bases; J trimming: 3 bases; junction bases outside the gene matches: 2. CDR3 length equals 15 residues. In germline, CDR1 is SGHTA, CDR2 FQGNSA. The CDR3: CASSLAWDSGNTIYF. CDR3 sequence (DNA): TGTGCCAGCAGCTTAGCTTGGGACAGTGGAAACACCATATATTTT.

V gene TRBV5-1 combines with J gene TRBJ1-2; TRBD1 is a possible D gene (6 bases). Deletions cut 3 bases from V and 2 bases from J, with 14 bases between. This CDR3 contains 15 residues. Germline CDR1 SGHRS, CDR2 YFSETQ. The CDR3 region has the DNA TGCGCCAGCAGCTCGACACAGGGTTTCAACTATGGCTACACCTTC. This sequence encodes CASSSTQGFNYGYTF.